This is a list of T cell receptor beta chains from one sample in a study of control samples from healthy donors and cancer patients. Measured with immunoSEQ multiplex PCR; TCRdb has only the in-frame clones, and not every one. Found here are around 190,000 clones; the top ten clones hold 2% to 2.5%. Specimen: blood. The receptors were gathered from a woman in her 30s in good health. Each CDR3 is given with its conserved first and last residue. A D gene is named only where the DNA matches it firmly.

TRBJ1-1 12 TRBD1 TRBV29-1 CSATEGAAEAFF TGCAGCGCCACCGAGGGGGCGGCTGAAGCTTTCTTT
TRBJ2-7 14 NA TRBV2 CASSQRQNFYEQYF TGTGCCAGCAGCCAAAGACAGAATTTCTACGAGCAGTACTTC
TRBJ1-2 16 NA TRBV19 CASSIVPASANYGYTF TGTGCCAGTAGTATAGTCCCGGCCAGCGCTAACTATGGCTACACCTTC
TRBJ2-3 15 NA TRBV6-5 CASSFSDGRTDTQYF TGTGCCAGCAGTTTTTCGGACGGGCGCACAGATACGCAGTATTTT
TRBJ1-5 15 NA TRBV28 CASSLSPRGNQPQHF TGTGCCAGCAGTTTATCTCCCCGAGGGAATCAGCCCCAGCATTTT
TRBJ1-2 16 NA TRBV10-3 CAISENPPRGNYGYTF TGTGCCATCAGTGAGAACCCTCCTCGGGGGAACTATGGCTACACCTTC
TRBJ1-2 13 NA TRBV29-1 CSVVPEMDYGYTF TGCAGCGTTGTGCCTGAAATGGACTATGGCTACACCTTC
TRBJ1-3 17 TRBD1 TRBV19 CASNFWDRTLSGNTIYF TGTGCCAGTAATTTTTGGGACAGGACGCTCTCTGGAAACACCATATATTTT
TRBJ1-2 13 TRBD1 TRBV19 CASTKTGREVDTF TGTGCCAGTACCAAGACAGGGCGTGAAGTCGACACCTTC
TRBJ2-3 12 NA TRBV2 CASRPWTDTQYF TGTGCCAGCAGGCCTTGGACAGATACGCAGTATTTT
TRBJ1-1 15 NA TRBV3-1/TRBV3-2 CASTSGTIMNTEAFF TGTGCCAGCACTTCCGGGACAATCATGAACACTGAAGCTTTCTTT
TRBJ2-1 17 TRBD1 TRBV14 CASSLQPGQGGYNEQFF TGTGCCAGCAGCCTCCAACCTGGACAGGGGGGCTACAATGAGCAGTTCTTC
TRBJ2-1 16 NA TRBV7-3 CASSPQPSPMGYEQFF TGTGCCAGCAGCCCCCAGCCATCCCCAATGGGCTATGAGCAGTTCTTC
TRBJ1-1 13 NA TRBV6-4 CASSEHVAAEAFF TGTGCCAGCAGTGAGCATGTCGCTGCTGAAGCTTTCTTT
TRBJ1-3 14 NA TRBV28 CASSLVGIRNTIYF TGTGCCAGCAGTTTAGTGGGGATCAGAAACACCATATATTTT